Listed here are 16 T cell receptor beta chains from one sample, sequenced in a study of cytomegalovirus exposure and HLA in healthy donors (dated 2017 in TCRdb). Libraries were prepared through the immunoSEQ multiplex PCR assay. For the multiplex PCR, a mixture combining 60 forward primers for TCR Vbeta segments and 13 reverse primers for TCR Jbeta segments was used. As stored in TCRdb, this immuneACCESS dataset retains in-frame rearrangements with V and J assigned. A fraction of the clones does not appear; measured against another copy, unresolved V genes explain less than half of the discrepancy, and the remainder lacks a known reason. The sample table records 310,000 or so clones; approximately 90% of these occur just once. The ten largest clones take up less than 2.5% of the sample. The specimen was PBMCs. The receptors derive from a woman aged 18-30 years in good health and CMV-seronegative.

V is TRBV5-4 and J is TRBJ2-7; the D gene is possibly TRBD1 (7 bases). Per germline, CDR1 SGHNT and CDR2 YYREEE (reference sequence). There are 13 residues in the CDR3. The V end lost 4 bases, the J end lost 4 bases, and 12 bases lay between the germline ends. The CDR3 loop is CASSLQGRYEQYF. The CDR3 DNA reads TGTGCCAGCAGCCTACAGGGGAGGTACGAGCAGTACTTC.

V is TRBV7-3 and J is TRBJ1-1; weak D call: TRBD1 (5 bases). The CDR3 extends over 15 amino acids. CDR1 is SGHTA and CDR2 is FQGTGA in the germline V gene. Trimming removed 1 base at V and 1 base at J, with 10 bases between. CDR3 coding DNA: TGTGCCAGCAGCTTAATTCCAGGGAAGAACACTGAAGCTTTCTTT. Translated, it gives CASSLIPGKNTEAFF.

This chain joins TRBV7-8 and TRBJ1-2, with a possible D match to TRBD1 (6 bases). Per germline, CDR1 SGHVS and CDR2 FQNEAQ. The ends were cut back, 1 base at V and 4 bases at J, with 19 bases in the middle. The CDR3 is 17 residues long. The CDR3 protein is CASSLVALTGLGYGYTF. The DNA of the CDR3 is TGTGCCAGCAGCTTAGTGGCCCTAACAGGGCTAGGCTATGGCTACACCTTC.

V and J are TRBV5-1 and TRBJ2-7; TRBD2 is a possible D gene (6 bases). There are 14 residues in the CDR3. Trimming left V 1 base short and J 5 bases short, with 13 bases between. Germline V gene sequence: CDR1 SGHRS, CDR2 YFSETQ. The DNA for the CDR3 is TGCGCCAGCAGCTTGAGGTCTAGCGTAGACGAGCAGTACTTC. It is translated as CASSLRSSVDEQYF. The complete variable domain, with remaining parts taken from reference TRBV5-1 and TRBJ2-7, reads KAGVTQTPRYLIKTRGQQVTLSCSPISGHRSVSWYQQTPGQGLQFLFEYFSETQRNKGNFPGRFSGRQFSNSRSEMNVSTLELGDSALYLCASSLRSSVDEQYFGPGTRLTVT.

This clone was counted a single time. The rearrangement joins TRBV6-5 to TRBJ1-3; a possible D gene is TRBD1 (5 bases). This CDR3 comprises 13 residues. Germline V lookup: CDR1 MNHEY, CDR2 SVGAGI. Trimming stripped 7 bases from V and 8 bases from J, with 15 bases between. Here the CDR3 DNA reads TGTGCCAGCATGGGGGGAGGGCCCTACACCATATATTTT. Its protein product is CASMGGGPYTIYF.

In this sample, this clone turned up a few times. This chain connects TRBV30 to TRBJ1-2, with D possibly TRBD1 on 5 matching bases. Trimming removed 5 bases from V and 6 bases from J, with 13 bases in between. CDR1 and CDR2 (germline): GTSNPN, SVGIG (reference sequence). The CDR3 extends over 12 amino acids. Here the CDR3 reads CAWAGGTDGYTF. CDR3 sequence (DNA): TGTGCCTGGGCCGGGGGGACCGATGGCTACACCTTC.

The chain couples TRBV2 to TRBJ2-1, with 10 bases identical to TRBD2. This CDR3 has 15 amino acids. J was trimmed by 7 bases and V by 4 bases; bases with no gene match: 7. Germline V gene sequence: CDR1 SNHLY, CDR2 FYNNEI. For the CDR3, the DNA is TGTGCCAGCAGTGGTACTAGCGGGGCCCTAAATGAGCAGTTCTTC. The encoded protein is CASSGTSGALNEQFF. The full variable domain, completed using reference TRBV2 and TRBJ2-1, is EPEVTQTPSHQVTQMGQEVILRCVPISNHLYFYWYRQILGQKVEFLVSFYNNEISEKSEIFDDQFSVERPDGSNFTLKIRSTKLEDSAMYFCASSGTSGALNEQFFGPGTRLTVL.

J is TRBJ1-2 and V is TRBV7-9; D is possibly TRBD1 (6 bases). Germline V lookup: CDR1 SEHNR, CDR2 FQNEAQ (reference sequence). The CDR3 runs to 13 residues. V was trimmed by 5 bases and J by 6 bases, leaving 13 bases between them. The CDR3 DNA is TGTGCCAGCAGCGTACAGGGCTTCCATGGCTACACCTTC. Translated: CASSVQGFHGYTF.

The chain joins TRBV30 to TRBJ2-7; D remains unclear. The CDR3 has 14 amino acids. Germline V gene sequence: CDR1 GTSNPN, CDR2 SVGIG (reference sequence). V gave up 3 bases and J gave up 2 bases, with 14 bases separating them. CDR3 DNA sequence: TGTGCCTGGAGCCCCGCCGCAGGTCCCTACGAGCAGTACTTC. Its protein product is CAWSPAAGPYEQYF.

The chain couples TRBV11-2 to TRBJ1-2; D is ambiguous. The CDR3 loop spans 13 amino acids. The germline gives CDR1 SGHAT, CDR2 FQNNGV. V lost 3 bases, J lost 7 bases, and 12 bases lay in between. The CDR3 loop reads CASSFTGWGGYTF. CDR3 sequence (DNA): TGTGCCAGCAGCTTTACGGGGTGGGGTGGCTACACCTTC. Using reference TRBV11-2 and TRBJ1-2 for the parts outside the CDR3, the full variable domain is EAGVAQSPRYKIIEKRQSVAFWCNPISGHATLYWYQQILGQGPKLLIQFQNNGVVDDSQLPKDRFSAERLKGVDSTLKIQPAKLEDSAVYLCASSFTGWGGYTFGSGTRLTVV.

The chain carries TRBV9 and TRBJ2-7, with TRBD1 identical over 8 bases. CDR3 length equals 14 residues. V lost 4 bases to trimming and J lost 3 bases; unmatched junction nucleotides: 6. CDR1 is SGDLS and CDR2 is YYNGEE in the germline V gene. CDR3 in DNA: TGTGCCAGCAGCAGAGGACAGGGTAACTACGAGCAGTACTTC. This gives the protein CASSRGQGNYEQYF.

The DNA of the CDR3 is TGTGCCAGCAGCCCCGGGGTGGTCTATGGCTACACCTTC. Its translation: CASSPGVVYGYTF. The chain recombines TRBV14 with TRBJ1-2; D is unclear. The CDR3 loop spans 13 amino acids. Germline V gene sequence: CDR1 SGHDN, CDR2 FVKESK. V lost 4 bases and J lost 4, with 10 bases in between.

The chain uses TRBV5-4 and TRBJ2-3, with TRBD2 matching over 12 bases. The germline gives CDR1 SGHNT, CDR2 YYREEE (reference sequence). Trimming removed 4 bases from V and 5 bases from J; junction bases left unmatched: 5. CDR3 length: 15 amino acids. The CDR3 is CASSASGGAEDTQYF. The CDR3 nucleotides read TGTGCCAGCAGCGCTAGCGGGGGGGCCGAAGATACGCAGTATTTT.

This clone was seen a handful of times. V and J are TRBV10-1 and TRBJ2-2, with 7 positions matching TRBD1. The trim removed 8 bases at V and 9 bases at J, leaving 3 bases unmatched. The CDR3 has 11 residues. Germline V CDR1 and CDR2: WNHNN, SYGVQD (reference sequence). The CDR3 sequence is CASQGVRELFF. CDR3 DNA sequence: TGCGCCAGCCAGGGGGTTCGGGAGCTGTTTTTT.

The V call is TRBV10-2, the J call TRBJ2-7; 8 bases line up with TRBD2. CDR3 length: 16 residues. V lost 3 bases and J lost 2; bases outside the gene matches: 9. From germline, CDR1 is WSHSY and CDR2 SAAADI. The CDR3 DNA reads TGCGCCAGCAGTGAATCAGGGTACGGGGGGGCCTACGAGCAGTACTTC. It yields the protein CASSESGYGGAYEQYF.

The CDR3, as DNA: TGTGCCAGTAAGAAACAGGGGGAGGAGACCCAGTACTTC. Residues: CASKKQGEETQYF. The rearrangement joins TRBV25-1 to TRBJ2-5; 8 positions agree with TRBD1. Trimming cost V 9 bases and J 5 bases; bases outside gene matches: 8. The germline V gene encodes CDR1 MGHDK and CDR2 SYGVNS. This CDR3 spans 13 amino acids. Complete variable domain (other parts from reference TRBV25-1 and TRBJ2-5): EADIYQTPRYLVIGTGKKITLECSQTMGHDKMYWYQQDPGMELHLIHYSYGVNSTEKGDLSSESTVSRIRTEHFPLTLESARPSHTSQYLCASKKQGEETQYFGPGTRLLVL.